These 2 T cell receptor beta chains share one sample of origin, sequenced in a study of spatial heterogeneity in lung cancer. The study's findings and limits: The number of expanded tumor alpha and beta chains correlated with mutation number.

Antigen specificity for these receptors is unknown. Indicated time point: sample taken at primary tumor resection. A single record per CDR3 protein comes from TCRdb applying MiXCR to the 5' RACE reads. Altogether a few thousand distinct CDR3 sequences are present, 15% being singletons, with the ten largest covering roughly 24%. The specimen was lung tumor tissue, collected at surgery. Receptors originate from a female donor with early-stage non-small cell lung cancer.

This clonotype was counted only a few times. CDR3 bases: TGCGCCAGCAGTGAGAATAGCGGGGGGGCCTGGGAGCAGTTCTTC. Protein: CASSENSGGAWEQFF. This chain connects TRBV10-2 to TRBJ2-1; TRBD2 matches at 11 bases. CDR3 size: 15 residues. The germline V gene has CDR1 WSHSY and CDR2 SAAADI. Losses at the gene ends were 2 bases for V and 10 bases for J; bases not matched to a gene: 7.

This clonotype is categorized as medium-sized. V and J are TRBV20-1 and TRBJ1-3; tentative D call: TRBD1 (5 bases). Trimming removed 3 bases at V and 2 bases at J, with 20 bases between. The germline gives CDR1 DFQATT, CDR2 SNEGSKA (reference sequence). This CDR3 region has 17 residues. Written as DNA, the CDR3 is TGCAGTGCTAGTATATCAGGCAGACAGTGGACTGGAAACACCATATATTTT. This codes for CSASISGRQWTGNTIYF.